What follows are 6 T cell receptor beta chains derived from one specimen sequenced in a study of blood T cell repertoires in COVID-19. Sequencing was performed with immunoSEQ multiplex PCR; in TCRdb, only in-frame clones are kept and a portion is missing. The sample has about 190,000 clones; around 86% are singletons. Sequenced material: PBMCs or T cells enriched from blood (not recorded which). Receptors originate from a woman in her thirties or forties in a cohort exposed to, infected with or recovered from COVID-19 (not recorded which).

The chain recombines TRBV18 with TRBJ2-3; 7 positions match TRBD1. V lost 2 bases, J lost 6 bases, and 17 bases stayed unmatched. Germline CDR1 KGHSH, CDR2 LQKENI. This CDR3 is built from 18 residues. This chain's CDR3 is CASSPVLALGGNVDTQYF. In DNA form, the CDR3 reads TGTGCCAGCTCACCAGTGCTAGCATTAGGGGGCAATGTGGATACGCAGTATTTT.

The chain couples TRBV6-5 to TRBJ1-1; TRBD1 might be the D (5 bases). The CDR3 length is 12 residues. V lost 2 bases and J 12 bases, leaving 13 bases between the germline ends. In germline, CDR1 is MNHEY, CDR2 SVGAGI. The CDR3 DNA is TGTGCCAGCAGTTACCATCGGGGGTGGACTTTCTTT. This codes for CASSYHRGWTFF.

This clone appeared once. The chain uses TRBV19 and TRBJ1-1, with TRBD1 identical over 8 bases. The CDR3 has 12 amino acids. Germline loops: CDR1 LNHDA, CDR2 SQIVND (reference sequence). The V segment lost 8 bases and the J segment 11 bases; nucleotides outside the gene matches: 10. The CDR3 DNA reads as TGTGCCAGTGCGCAGGGGGCGGTGGGCGCTTTCTTT. This encodes CASAQGAVGAFF.

This clone came up a few times. CDR3 nucleotides: TGTGCCAGCAGTATACTCGCTGGCGGGGAGGTGAACACCGGGGAGCTGTTTTTT. The encoded protein is CASSILAGGEVNTGELFF. The chain uses TRBV27 and TRBJ2-2, with a possible D match to TRBD2 (6 bases). This CDR3 has 18 residues. Germline lookup yields CDR1 MNHEY and CDR2 SMNVEV (reference sequence). With 5 bases removed from V and 1 base from J, the gap between germline ends came to 20 bases.

This clone has a single count. The limits of the CDR3 on the DNA are not certain, so only TCRdb's listed CDR3 is given. This chain connects TRBV7-2 to TRBJ2-7; the table's D call, TRBD1, was not checked against the DNA. The CDR3 is made up of 18 amino acids, end residues included. CDR1 is SGHTA and CDR2 is FQGNSA in the germline V gene. CDR3 residues: CASSFRARGSLISYEQYF.

The rearrangement links TRBV7-9 to TRBJ1-1; TRBD1 is a possible D gene (5 bases). The V gene lost 5 bases and the J gene lost 6 bases, with 19 bases spanning the gap. The CDR3 loop spans 15 amino acids. Germline V gene lookup returns CDR1 SEHNR and CDR2 FQNEAQ (reference sequence). CDR3 residues: CASSPPVTGGAEAFF. The CDR3 nucleotides are TGTGCCAGCAGCCCACCCGTGACGGGGGGGGCTGAAGCTTTCTTT.